This T cell receptor beta chain appears in the sequencing data of a study of post-analysis software for immune sequencing data. Background on the study: Courses of disease covered relapsing-remitting, secondary progressive and progressive-relapsing multiple sclerosis.

Trimming took off 3 bases at V and 7 bases at J, with 16 bases between the two ends. CDR3 length: 15 residues. Germline CDR1 is LGHNT and CDR2 is FRNRAP. Tagging with unique molecular identifiers was a feature of the TCR beta cDNA libraries. TCRdb analysed the PCR reads with MiXCR anew, one entry per CDR3 protein. Here the sample spans about half a million distinct CDR3 sequences, around a third being singletons. Points on this clonotype: Its antigen is not identified.

General study results and limits: When patients were compared with controls, roughly five TRBV segments were more frequent, TRBV5-6, TRBV5-1 and TRBV20-1 among them.

This sequence joins TRBV12-5 and TRBJ2-1; the D gene is possibly TRBD1 (6 bases). The sequenced material came from blood. The TCR originated in a girl between 2 and 17 years old with multiple sclerosis. The CDR3 region is CASGFGQPGGNEQFF. CDR3 coding DNA: TGTGCTAGTGGTTTTGGACAGCCCGGCGGGAATGAGCAGTTCTTC.